Shown below are 29 T cell receptor beta chains from a single sample sequenced in a study of T cell responses to AZD1222 COVID-19 vaccine. Using immunoSEQ multiplex PCR, the repertoire was profiled, and TCRdb retains in-frame clones only, with some absent. The table shows 110,000 or so clones, with about 81% occurring only once. Sequencing used peripheral blood, obtained on day 0 of AZD1222 vaccination. Receptors were obtained from an adult in good health.

V gene TRBV25-1 combines with J gene TRBJ1-2; D may be TRBD1 (5 bases). This CDR3 has 13 residues. Germline values: CDR1 MGHDK, CDR2 SYGVNS. Trimming cost V 5 bases and J 4 bases, with 11 bases left between them. The CDR3 reads CASSRDLGYGYTF. The CDR3 region has the DNA TGTGCCAGCAGTCGGGACCTGGGCTATGGCTACACCTTC.

This sequence joins TRBV6-5 and TRBJ2-2; 11 bases agree with TRBD2. The length of the CDR3 is 16 residues. V shed 4 bases and J 7 bases; nucleotides not matched to a gene: 8. Germline values: CDR1 MNHEY, CDR2 SVGAGI. Here the CDR3 DNA reads TGTGCCAGCAGTTCCCCGACTAGCGGGGCAGGCGGGGAGCTGTTTTTT. Translating gives CASSSPTSGAGGELFF.

The J gene is TRBJ2-1, the V gene TRBV18; no clear D gene. V gave up 6 bases and J gave up 2 bases, with 17 bases separating them. The CDR3 runs to 16 residues. Germline V gene data show CDR1 as KGHSH and CDR2 as LQKENI. The CDR3 DNA reads as TGTGCCAGCTCGCCAGATACCTCATATCCCTACAATGAGCAGTTCTTC. It yields the protein CASSPDTSYPYNEQFF.

The rearrangement uses TRBV5-1 and TRBJ1-1, with a weak D call TRBD1 (6 bases). Germline CDR1 is SGHRS and CDR2 is YFSETQ. This CDR3 is built from 15 residues. The V gene lost 0 bases and the J gene lost 0 bases, with 9 bases spanning the gap. The CDR3 loop is CASSLDGQMNTEAFF. Written as DNA, the CDR3 is TGCGCCAGCAGCTTGGATGGACAGATGAACACTGAAGCTTTCTTT.

The V and J genes are TRBV7-2 and TRBJ2-4, with 10 bases aligning to TRBD1. Trimming at V came to 7 bases and at J to 6 bases, leaving 18 bases not matched to a gene. CDR3 length: 18 residues. Per germline, CDR1 SGHTA and CDR2 FQGNSA. The CDR3 nucleotides read TGTGCCAGCACCGAAACCACCGGGACAGGGGCCCTCTTAAACATTCAGTACTTC. Encoded protein: CASTETTGTGALLNIQYF.

This chain links TRBV7-2 with TRBJ2-5; D remains ambiguous. V lost 3 bases and J 3 bases, leaving 8 bases between the germline ends. CDR1 SGHTA and CDR2 FQGNSA come from the germline V gene. There are 13 residues in the CDR3. CDR3 region: CASSFLTEETQYF. In nucleotides, the CDR3 is TGTGCCAGCAGCTTTCTGACTGAAGAGACCCAGTACTTC.

The rearrangement joins TRBV29-1 to TRBJ2-7; 7 nucleotides line up with TRBD1. There are 12 residues in the CDR3. Germline-derived CDR1 and CDR2 are SQVTM and ANQGSEA. The junction had 4 bases not matched to a gene; V was cut back by 7 bases and J by 1 base. As DNA, the CDR3 is TGCAGCGCCCGACAGGGTTCCTACGAGCAGTACTTC. Its protein product is CSARQGSYEQYF.

This chain uses TRBV4-3 with TRBJ1-5; tentative D call: TRBD1 (5 bases). V lost 0 bases and J lost 5, with 11 bases in between. Germline lookup yields CDR1 LGHNA and CDR2 YSLEER. The CDR3 covers 15 residues. In nucleotides, the CDR3 is TGCGCCAGCAGCCAAGATCTGCGGGGGGATCAGCCCCAGCATTTT. This translates into CASSQDLRGDQPQHF.

This clone has only a few counts. The V gene is TRBV5-1, the J gene TRBJ1-2; D gene uncertain. Germline V gene data show CDR1 as SGHRS and CDR2 as YFSETQ. The CDR3 consists of 14 residues. Trimming took 1 base from V and 4 from J, leaving 11 bases between them. The CDR3 nucleotides are TGCGCCAGCAGCTTGAACCAGGCGCTCTATGGCTACACCTTC. This gives the protein CASSLNQALYGYTF.

The rearrangement links TRBV29-1 to TRBJ1-3, with 9 bases matching TRBD1. The germline V gene encodes CDR1 SQVTM and CDR2 ANQGSEA. V lost 6 bases to trimming and J lost 6 bases; unmatched junction nucleotides: 15. The CDR3 totals 16 residues. CDR3 loop: CSVQKGPGQGKNTIYF. Written as DNA, the CDR3 is TGCAGCGTGCAAAAGGGGCCGGGACAGGGTAAAAACACCATATATTTT.

The chain links TRBV3-1 (or the pseudogene TRBV3-2) to TRBJ2-5; D tentatively reads TRBD1 or TRBD2 (6 bases each). CDR3 length: 15 amino acids. The ends were cut back, 4 bases at V and 5 bases at J, with 17 bases in the middle. The V gene's germline CDR1 is LGHDT and CDR2 YNNKEL (reference sequence). The CDR3: CASSPTGTSWETQYF. For the CDR3, the DNA is TGTGCCAGCAGCCCGACAGGTACTAGCTGGGAGACCCAGTACTTC.

This clone was detected only a few times. J is TRBJ1-6 and V is TRBV27; no firm D call. Germline loops: CDR1 MNHEY, CDR2 SMNVEV (reference sequence). V was pared by 4 bases and J by 10 bases, with 8 bases between. This CDR3 spans 12 amino acids. The CDR3 loop is CASSSSVSPLHF. CDR3 in DNA: TGTGCCAGCAGTTCCTCAGTGTCACCCCTCCACTTT.

The chain uses TRBV4-1 and TRBJ2-7; D remains ambiguous. V was pared by 3 bases and J by 5 bases, with 20 bases between. Germline V gene lookup returns CDR1 MGHRA and CDR2 YSYEKL. The CDR3 length is 16 residues. The CDR3 sequence: CASSHSVQVSMDEQYF. CDR3 in DNA: TGCGCCAGCAGCCACAGCGTTCAGGTATCCATGGACGAGCAGTACTTC.

The chain joins TRBV7-8 to TRBJ1-2, with 11 nucleotides matching TRBD1. Germline V lookup: CDR1 SGHVS, CDR2 FQNEAQ. The CDR3 has 16 residues. V shed 0 bases, J shed 2 bases, and the junction held 2 bases outside the gene matches. The CDR3 DNA reads as TGTGCCAGCAGCTTAGCCGGGACAGGGGGGAACTATGGCTACACCTTC. This translates into CASSLAGTGGNYGYTF.

This chain uses TRBV6-5 with TRBJ2-2; the D is unclear. Trimming stripped 6 bases from V and 2 bases from J, with 4 bases between. The CDR3 length is 12 residues. Germline-derived CDR1 and CDR2 are MNHEY and SVGAGI. Written as DNA, the CDR3 is TGTGCCAGCAGCCGAAACACCGGGGAGCTGTTTTTT. Its translation is CASSRNTGELFF.

The CDR3 DNA follows: TGTGCCAGCAGGAGGACACTCGTAAGCTCCTACGAGCAGTACTTC. Translating it yields CASRRTLVSSYEQYF. The rearrangement uses TRBV27 and TRBJ2-7; a possible D gene is TRBD1 (5 bases). Trimming shortened V by 6 bases and J by 0 bases, and 15 bases separated the two germline ends. CDR3 length equals 15 residues. The V gene's germline CDR1 is MNHEY and CDR2 SMNVEV (reference sequence).

The rearrangement uses TRBV12-5 and TRBJ1-2; tentatively, D is TRBD1 (6 bases). The V and J ends lost 1 base and 6 bases respectively, with 18 bases between them. CDR1 is LGHNT, CDR2 FRNRAP, per germline. CDR3 length: 16 amino acids. CDR3 region: CASGLGSPGGADGYTF. DNA for the CDR3: TGTGCTAGTGGTTTGGGCTCCCCGGGGGGGGCTGATGGCTACACCTTC.

The chain couples TRBV11-2 to TRBJ1-5; 8 bases line up with TRBD1. The CDR3 is 14 residues long. Germline trimming cut 5 bases from V and 8 bases from J; bases unmatched to any gene: 8. Germline assignment: CDR1 SGHAT and CDR2 FQNNGV. The CDR3 nucleotides read TGTGCCAGCAGCCCTCAGGGGGCGGGGGAGCCCCAGCATTTT. It yields the protein CASSPQGAGEPQHF.

This chain connects TRBV15 to TRBJ2-5; 9 bases fit TRBD2. This CDR3 comprises 16 residues. Germline V CDR1 and CDR2: LNHNV, YYDKDF (reference sequence). Unmatched junction bases numbered 8, after V lost 3 bases and J lost 3 bases. CDR3 amino acids: CATSSLRAGGKETQYF. CDR3 nucleotide sequence: TGTGCCACCAGCAGCCTACGAGCGGGGGGCAAAGAGACCCAGTACTTC.

The chain is built from TRBV6-1 and TRBJ1-1; 7 bases agree with TRBD1. After removal of 7 bases from V and 3 bases from J, the junction contained 8 bases not matched to a gene. The CDR3 contains 14 residues. The germline V gene encodes CDR1 MNHNS and CDR2 SASEGT. The CDR3 nucleotides read TGTGCCAGCAACAAACAGGGGACGGACACTGAAGCTTTCTTT. Its translation is CASNKQGTDTEAFF.

The chain combines TRBV28 with TRBJ2-5; 8 nucleotides match TRBD2. Germline CDR1 reads MDHEN; CDR2 reads SYDVKM. The V gene end was trimmed by 2 bases and the J gene end by 5 bases; junction bases not matched to a gene: 7. This CDR3 comprises 15 residues. The chain's CDR3 is CASSLRGGTHETQYF. The CDR3 coding sequence is TGTGCCAGCAGTTTACGGGGGGGCACACATGAGACCCAGTACTTC.

The chain has TRBV6-5 and TRBJ2-2; maybe TRBD2 (6 bases). The CDR3 sequence is 15 residues long. V lost 4 bases and J 0 bases, leaving 9 bases between the germline ends. Germline CDR1 reads MNHEY; CDR2 reads SVGAGI. The CDR3 region is CASSWTTANTGELFF. DNA for the CDR3: TGTGCCAGCAGTTGGACTACCGCGAACACCGGGGAGCTGTTTTTT.

The genes are TRBV7-2 and TRBJ1-2; no clear D gene. Germline V lookup: CDR1 SGHTA, CDR2 FQGNSA. V lost 5 bases and J 7 bases, leaving 14 bases between the germline ends. The length of the CDR3 is 13 residues. CDR3 loop: CASSPPVGIGYTF. The CDR3 bases are TGTGCCAGCAGCCCCCCGGTAGGGATTGGCTACACCTTC.

The chain has TRBV12-3 or TRBV12-4 and TRBJ2-7; no clear D gene. The CDR3 is 13 amino acids. The V and J ends lost 5 bases and 6 bases respectively, with 14 bases between them. The CDR3 nucleotides read TGTGCCAGCAGTCCAATAGGGCGCCGCGAGCAGTACTTC. This translates into CASSPIGRREQYF.

V is TRBV4-1 and J is TRBJ1-2; D may be TRBD1 (5 bases). Trimming stripped 0 bases from V and 4 bases from J, with 18 bases between. The CDR3 length is 17 residues. CDR1 is MGHRA and CDR2 is YSYEKL in the germline V gene. This chain's CDR3 is CASSQDRWQGAGYGYTF. DNA of the CDR3: TGCGCCAGCAGCCAAGATAGGTGGCAGGGCGCCGGCTATGGCTACACCTTC.

The J gene is TRBJ2-1, the V gene TRBV2, with TRBD1 as a possible D gene (6 bases). The CDR3 extends over 15 amino acids. Germline CDR1 reads SNHLY; CDR2 reads FYNNEI. The V end was cut by 3 bases, the J end by 5 bases, with 14 bases between. CDR3: CASSDRTVGNNEQFF. The CDR3 DNA follows: TGTGCCAGCAGTGATAGGACAGTTGGGAACAATGAGCAGTTCTTC.

This rearrangement joins TRBV7-9 to TRBJ1-3; 8 bases fit TRBD1. V lost 5 bases and J lost 0; bases outside the gene matches: 6. The germline gives CDR1 SEHNR, CDR2 FQNEAQ (reference sequence). The CDR3 extends over 16 amino acids. CDR3 sequence reads: CASSGKDRGSGNTIYF. DNA for the CDR3: TGTGCCAGCAGCGGGAAAGACAGGGGCTCTGGAAACACCATATATTTT. The complete variable domain, with remaining parts taken from reference TRBV7-9 and TRBJ1-3, reads DTGVSQNPRHKITKRGQNVTFRCDPISEHNRLYWYRQTLGQGPEFLTYFQNEAQLEKSRLLSDRFSAERPKGSFSTLEIQRTEQGDSAMYLCASSGKDRGSGNTIYFGEGSWLTVV.

This clone was recorded only once. The chain joins TRBV6-2 or TRBV6-3 to TRBJ1-2, with TRBD1 matching 12 bases. Germline assignment: CDR1 MNHEY and CDR2 SVGEGT. The CDR3 is 15 residues long. The junction had 8 bases not matched to a gene; V was cut back by 5 bases and J by 7 bases. The CDR3 reads CASSNRDRGLVGYTF. The DNA of the CDR3 is TGTGCCAGCAGTAACCGGGACAGGGGGCTTGTTGGCTACACCTTC.

The table lists this clone with a count of one. This chain uses TRBV29-1 with TRBJ2-1, with a possible D match to TRBD2 (7 bases). The CDR3 length is 11 residues. Between the trimmed V and J ends, which lost 6 bases and 10 bases, there was a span of 13 bases. Germline V gene sequence: CDR1 SQVTM, CDR2 ANQGSEA. DNA of the CDR3: TGCAGCGTGGAGGGGGAGGGGGAGCAGTTCTTC. Encoded protein: CSVEGEGEQFF.